Described below is a single T cell receptor beta chain sequence and its context. Its antigen has not been determined. No base quality values were provided; no much bigger clone lies one nucleotide off. The sample originates from a study of T cell responses to AZD1222 COVID-19 vaccine (dated by TCRdb to the early 2020s). In the study overall: A total of under 250 trial participants underwent TCR sequencing, of whom about 210 had received two doses of AZD1222 and about 26 had received two doses of the MenACWY control vaccine. Trial participants were enrolled into age subgroups of 18-55, 56-69 and 70-plus years, which contained 148, 28 and 57 TCR-sequenced participants, respectively. The research as a whole found: Conclusions about previously exposed vaccinees are limited, since just a handful of AZD1222 recipients were seropositive for SARS-CoV-2 at baseline. Vaccine-associated CD4 TCRs spanned the whole spike protein, with dominant responses in regions 160-218 and 743-854. Participants were mostly white British, with more females than males. The authors suggested clonal diversity may have been underestimated. Because no day 14 peak-response samples were available, repertoires were characterized only after the peak T cell response. After two AZD1222 doses, spike-specific TCR breadth and depth were significantly higher than at day 0 and than in MenACWY recipients. In the small 56-69-year group, the increase in depth fell short of significance, most likely because of low power. Reportedly, almost half of the unique spike-specific TCRs recognized epitopes lying outside the regions that are mutated in the B.1.351 and B.1.1.7 variants.

The CDR3 regions of human TCRbeta chains were analyzed by immunosequencing. The original pipeline was this. TCRs in the repertoires were matched against a reference library of SARS-CoV-2-specific TCRs that had been generated with the MIRA antigen-specificity platform. Breadth was defined as the fraction of unique TCRs that were SARS-CoV-2-associated. Depth was defined as the fraction of total T cells that were SARS-CoV-2-associated. Using the MIRA data, each spike-specific TCR was assigned both to the spike region to which the TCR was reactive and to a CD4 or CD8 class. Log10-transformed breadth and depth values were compared by one-way ANOVA with Sidak's multiple comparisons tests. In its TCRdb copy, this immuneACCESS table keeps in-frame sequences only and misses some clones. Where compared with another copy, unresolved V genes explain less than half of these, and the others have no known cause. V and J calls and clone size follow that table, whereas D and trimming were derived from the DNA. For this sample there are about 84,000 clones; roughly 85% appear just once. The ten top clones hold about 12% of the sample.

From the cysteine up to the phenylalanine, the CDR3 has a length of 14 residues. The only DNA kept is the CDR3, 42 bases in frame from the first base. V was cut back by 4 bases and J by 1 base, leaving a gap of 10 bases between them. CDR1 and CDR2, looked up from the germline V gene (reference sequence), are LGHDT and YNNKEL. The time point label of this sample denotes: about 28 days (+/-7) after the second vaccine dose. AZD1222 recipients whose second dose came at about 4 weeks and those whose second dose came at about 12 weeks were combined into one group, since spike-specific TCR depth and breadth did not differ between the two schedules. Samples from vaccinated people were obtained from the UK trials COV001 and COV002, which included a single-blind randomized controlled phase 2/3 trial of AZD1222 (ChAdOx1 nCoV-19) in healthy adults. For TCRbeta chain sequencing, PBMC samples from trial participants were taken at day 0 and at day 28 after the second dose.

The clonotype was recovered from an adult who received the AZD1222 COVID-19 vaccine. The material was peripheral blood, obtained 28 days after the second AZD1222 dose. This sequence uses TRBV3-1 (or the pseudogene TRBV3-2) and TRBJ1-1; matching of 5 bases hints at TRBD1 as the D gene. The nucleotide sequence is TGTGCCAGCAGCCTAACGCAGGGGAACACTGAAGCTTTCTTT. This is translated as CASSLTQGNTEAFF.